This passage covers 11 T cell receptor beta chains from one sample sequenced in a study of shared clonotypes between healthy human individuals. Method: immunoSEQ multiplex PCR; TCRdb's copy keeps in-frame clones and lacks some. The repertoire holds more than 2 million clones, with roughly 96% as singletons. The material sequenced was naive CD4+ T cells sorted from blood. Sample subset: CD45RA+ positively selected. The receptors originated from a man aged 18 to 30 in good health.

The chain uses TRBV10-2 and TRBJ2-1, with 13 bases aligning to TRBD2. J gave up 0 bases and V 0 bases, and 11 bases lay outside the gene matches. The CDR3 loop spans 21 amino acids. CDR1 is WSHSY, CDR2 SAAADI, per germline. For the CDR3, the DNA is TGCGCCAGCAGTGAGTCGCGGGGGACTAGCGGGAAGGCGAGCTCCTACAATGAGCAGTTCTTC. Its translation is CASSESRGTSGKASSYNEQFF.

The V and J genes are TRBV6-5 and TRBJ2-1; 7 positions match TRBD1. Trimming at V came to 8 bases and at J to 9 bases, leaving 10 bases not matched to a gene. The CDR3 is made up of 13 amino acids. Germline values: CDR1 MNHEY, CDR2 SVGAGI. In DNA, the CDR3 is TGTGCCAGCCACAGTACAGGGGTTAGTGAGCAGTTCTTC. Translation: CASHSTGVSEQFF.

This clone has a single count. The chain has TRBV5-1 and TRBJ2-1; TRBD2 aligns across 8 bases. Germline V gene data show CDR1 as SGHRS and CDR2 as YFSETQ. This CDR3 has 16 residues. The ends lost 4 bases at V and 5 bases at J; junction bases unmatched: 11. The CDR3 loop is CASSPGGAGVNNEQFF. For the CDR3, the DNA is TGCGCCAGCAGCCCGGGGGGAGCGGGAGTTAACAATGAGCAGTTCTTC. The full variable domain, rest sourced from reference TRBV5-1 and TRBJ2-1, is KAGVTQTPRYLIKTRGQQVTLSCSPISGHRSVSWYQQTPGQGLQFLFEYFSETQRNKGNFPGRFSGRQFSNSRSEMNVSTLELGDSALYLCASSPGGAGVNNEQFFGPGTRLTVL.

V and J are TRBV18 and TRBJ2-4; D uncertain. V gave up 0 bases and J gave up 10 bases, with 7 bases separating them. Germline loops: CDR1 KGHSH, CDR2 LQKENI. The CDR3 has 12 residues. The CDR3 DNA is TGTGCCAGCTCACCACCGGATTCAATTCAGTACTTC. Protein product: CASSPPDSIQYF.

In this sample, this clone turned up once. This chain links TRBV29-1 with TRBJ1-2, with 7 bases matching TRBD1. The trim removed 7 bases at V and 6 bases at J, leaving 11 bases unmatched. From germline, CDR1 is SQVTM and CDR2 ANQGSEA. The CDR3 spans 13 residues. The CDR3 bases are TGCAGCGGGAGTAGACAGGGCGGAGATGGCTACACCTTC. This codes for CSGSRQGGDGYTF. The full variable domain, rest sourced from reference TRBV29-1 and TRBJ1-2, is SAVISQKPSRDICQRGTSLTIQCQVDSQVTMMFWYRQQPGQSLTLIATANQGSEATYESGFVIDKFPISRPNLTFSTLTVSNMSPEDSSIYLCSGSRQGGDGYTFGSGTRLTVV.

V is TRBV13 and J is TRBJ2-3; 8 nucleotides line up with TRBD1. This CDR3 comprises 17 residues. The V and J ends lost 5 bases and 0 bases, in that order; junction bases with no gene match: 10. Germline-derived CDR1 and CDR2 are PRHDT and FYEKMQ (reference sequence). CDR3 amino acids: CASSPRTGLRSTDTQYF. CDR3 coding DNA: TGTGCCAGCAGCCCCAGGACAGGGTTACGTAGCACAGATACGCAGTATTTT.

This chain connects TRBV28 to TRBJ2-5; 9 nucleotides agree with TRBD1. The CDR3 loop spans 14 amino acids. V trimming: 5 bases; J trimming: 5 bases; junction bases outside the gene matches: 6. The germline CDR1 and CDR2 sequences are MDHEN and SYDVKM. The CDR3 spells CASSPRDRVETQYF. The DNA of the CDR3 is TGTGCCAGCAGTCCCCGGGACAGGGTTGAGACCCAGTACTTC.

This clone was counted a single time. The chain recombines TRBV4-3 with TRBJ1-6, with unresolved D. Germline V lookup: CDR1 LGHNA, CDR2 YSLEER. V gave up 4 bases and J gave up 5 bases, with 9 bases separating them. There are 14 residues in the CDR3. CDR3 residues: CASSLRRNNSPLHF. The CDR3 DNA sequence: TGCGCCAGCAGCCTCCGACGGAATAATTCACCCCTCCACTTT.

Worth noting for this clone: Other DNA sequences from this sample encode an identical CDR3 as well. The J gene is TRBJ1-5, the V gene TRBV7-2, with D hard to call. V lost 5 bases, J lost 4 bases, and 6 bases lay in between. Germline CDR1 reads SGHTA; CDR2 reads FQGNSA. The CDR3 is 12 amino acids. Here the CDR3 reads CASSVLNQPQHF. CDR3 nucleotides: TGTGCCAGCAGCGTGTTGAATCAGCCCCAGCATTTT.

The chain has TRBV25-1 and TRBJ2-4; D possibly corresponds to TRBD1 (5 bases). CDR3 length equals 13 residues. Germline assignment: CDR1 MGHDK and CDR2 SYGVNS. Trimming stripped 6 bases from V and 5 bases from J, with 11 bases between. The CDR3 sequence is CASREETENIQYF. The CDR3 DNA follows: TGTGCCAGCAGAGAAGAGACAGAAAACATTCAGTACTTC.

This clone was seen just once. The chain combines TRBV4-2 with TRBJ2-1, with 10 bases aligning to TRBD2. Germline trimming cut 4 bases from V and 7 bases from J; bases unmatched to any gene: 16. The CDR3 runs 18 residues. Per germline, CDR1 LGHNA and CDR2 YNFKEQ. The chain's CDR3 is CASSREWLAGVAGNEQFF. In DNA, the CDR3 is TGTGCCAGCAGCCGGGAGTGGCTAGCGGGGGTAGCGGGTAATGAGCAGTTCTTC.